This T cell receptor beta chain was observed in a study of CD8 T cells in ankylosing spondylitis. The length of the CDR3 is 14 residues. The germline V gene has CDR1 MNHEY and CDR2 SVGEGT. Trimming removed 7 bases from V and 0 bases from J, with 9 bases in between. The table lists this clonotype with many counts. Antigen unknown. TCRdb itself ran the 5' RACE reads through MiXCR, one entry per CDR3 protein. In the table there are 150,000 to 200,000 distinct CDR3 sequences, 10% to 15% of which are singletons. The study, taken as a whole, reports: A motif in TCR beta, a set of eight or nine highly homologous variants, appeared characteristic of ankylosing spondylitis blood.

The sequencing input was blood, either unsorted or a sorted T cell fraction (not recorded which). V is TRBV6-2 or TRBV6-3 and J is TRBJ2-2; TRBD1 or TRBD2 may be the D gene (5 bases each). The sequence was collected from a female donor with ankylosing spondylitis or in good health (not recorded which). This chain's CDR3 is CASKGTANTGELFF. CDR3 sequence (DNA): TGTGCCAGCAAGGGGACCGCGAACACCGGGGAGCTGTTTTTT.